The entry that follows covers one T cell receptor (beta chain) sequence. This entry comes from a study of blood T cell repertoires in COVID-19. Study information: Some COVID-19 samples were acute and others convalescent; all came from the United States, Italy and Spain. PBMCs, B-cell-depleted T cells, or T cells were the source of the cDNA or gDNA that made up the material.

Repertoires were generated with immunoSEQ multiplex PCR, while TCRdb's copy carries only in-frame clones and drops some. The sample includes roughly 100,000 clones, more than 75% of them seen just once. Germline lookup yields CDR1 MNHEY and CDR2 SVGAGI. The CDR3 runs to 14 residues. Trimming removed 7 bases from V and 6 bases from J; junction bases left unmatched: 10. This clonotype was sampled from a man aged 55 to 70 with active or convalescent COVID-19. The chain combines TRBV6-5 with TRBJ2-3, with 7 positions matching TRBD2. Sample: peripheral blood. This CDR3 reads CASTRTRSGDTQYF. CDR3 sequence (DNA): TGTGCCAGCACAAGGACTAGAAGTGGGGATACGCAGTATTTT.